This section outlines one T cell receptor beta chain sequence together with its context. Its target is not known. RNA transcripts yielded amplified TCR beta CDR3 regions. The TCR CDR3 first-round RT-PCR relied on the HTBI primer set. TCRdb passed the multiplex PCR reads through MiXCR, listing each CDR3 protein once. The sample contains fewer than 900,000 distinct CDR3 sequences, less than 20% of which appear only once. This sample stems from a study of T cells in Graves' hyperthyroidism and ophthalmopathy. Graves' hyperthyroidism without ophthalmopathy progression within 18 months was termed stable. Whole-study results and caveats: Among clonotypes expanded in thyroid above 0.001, most were also found in blood. A model built on 13 V-J features separated ophthalmopathy from stable hyperthyroidism.

In germline, CDR1 is LNHDA, CDR2 SQIVND (reference sequence). The CDR3 spans 12 residues. The V and J ends lost 9 bases and 9 bases respectively, with 18 bases between them. The origin of this receptor is a man in his late teens or twenties with Graves' hyperthyroidism. This rearrangement joins TRBV19 to TRBJ2-7; perhaps D is TRBD1 or TRBD2 (5 bases each). Sequences were obtained from blood. Here the CDR3 reads CARKRGNLGQYF. Here the CDR3 DNA reads TGTGCCAGGAAGAGGGGCAATCTCGGGCAGTACTTC.